Listed here is a single T cell receptor (beta chain). The data are from a study of blood T cell repertoires in COVID-19. Some clones are missing from TCRdb's copy, which holds only in-frame ones; the method was immunoSEQ multiplex PCR. The sample lists fewer than 350,000 clones, about four fifths occurring once. The CDR3 is 16 amino acids. Germline CDR1 is WSHSY and CDR2 is SAAADI. V lost 3 bases and J 0 bases, leaving 14 bases between the germline ends. The sample taken for sequencing was peripheral blood. The TCR was taken from a woman aged 55-69 years with active or convalescent COVID-19. The V call is TRBV10-2, the J call TRBJ1-1; tentative D call: TRBD1 (6 bases). The CDR3 protein is CASSELSDRLNTEAFF. CDR3 nucleotides: TGCGCCAGCAGTGAACTAAGCGACAGGTTGAACACTGAAGCTTTCTTT.